This T cell receptor (beta chain) derives from a study of beta chain features in type 1 diabetes. Investigators reverse transcribed all isolated RNA, so they sequenced expressed TCRB transcripts. Profiling relied on immunoSEQ multiplex PCR, and the TCRdb table lists in-frame clones only, not all of them. Of around 290,000 clones detected, approximately 8% appear once; the ten largest clones hold more than 0.9%. The clonotype was recovered from a woman between 18 and 30 years old in good health. Sequencing was done on a sample of central memory CD4+ T cells from blood.

The CDR3 loop reads CASSVGGGHQNTEAFF. The CDR3 coding sequence is TGTGCCAGCAGCGTAGGCGGGGGGCACCAGAACACTGAAGCTTTCTTT. This sequence joins TRBV9 and TRBJ1-1; the D gene is possibly TRBD1 (6 bases). The CDR3 covers 16 residues. Germline V gives CDR1 SGDLS, CDR2 YYNGEE. The V gene lost 0 bases and the J gene lost 1 base, with 13 bases spanning the gap. The whole variable domain, filled in from reference TRBV9 and TRBJ1-1, reads DSGVTQTPKHLITATGQRVTLRCSPRSGDLSVYWYQQSLDQGLQFLIQYYNGEERAKGNILERFSAQQFPDLHSELNLSSLELGDSALYFCASSVGGGHQNTEAFFGQGTRLTVV.